What follows are 16 T cell receptor beta chains derived from one specimen sequenced in a study of cytomegalovirus exposure and HLA in healthy donors. Both 60 Vbeta primers and 13 Jbeta primers went into the PCR. Profiling relied on immunoSEQ multiplex PCR, and the TCRdb table lists in-frame clones only, not all of them. The sample table includes 200,000 to 250,000 clones. Material for sequencing was PBMCs. The receptors derive from a woman in her 30s in good health and CMV-seropositive.

V is TRBV6-1 and J is TRBJ2-7; 8 nucleotides align to TRBD2. This CDR3 has 15 amino acids. Germline CDR1 reads MNHNS; CDR2 reads SASEGT. V dropped 2 bases and J dropped 1; count of bases not matched to a gene: 4. DNA of the CDR3: TGTGCCAGCAGTGAACCGGGGGGGACATCCTACGAGCAGTACTTC. Its protein product is CASSEPGGTSYEQYF.

The J gene is TRBJ2-1, the V gene TRBV10-1; TRBD2 aligns across 10 bases. CDR1 and CDR2 from the germline V gene are WNHNN and SYGVQD (reference sequence). The junction had 11 bases not matched to a gene; V was cut back by 6 bases and J by 6 bases. CDR3 length equals 16 residues. CDR3 region: CASSKLSGRASNEQFF. In nucleotides, the CDR3 is TGCGCCAGCAGCAAATTAAGCGGGAGGGCCTCCAATGAGCAGTTCTTC.

This chain uses TRBV5-4 with TRBJ2-1; a possible D gene is TRBD1 (5 bases). Germline V gene data show CDR1 as SGHNT and CDR2 as YYREEE (reference sequence). The CDR3 is 15 residues long. The V and J ends lost 3 bases and 8 bases respectively, with 18 bases between them. CDR3 residues: CASSSGDSGYHEQFF. Here the CDR3 DNA reads TGTGCCAGCAGCTCTGGAGACAGTGGGTACCATGAGCAGTTCTTC.

J is TRBJ1-3 and V is TRBV5-1; possible D gene TRBD1, 6 bases. The CDR3 is 17 residues long. V lost 0 bases to trimming and J lost 0 bases, with 13 bases between them. Germline lookup yields CDR1 SGHRS and CDR2 YFSETQ. CDR3 protein: CASSLGPGVSSGNTIYF. CDR3 nucleotide sequence: TGCGCCAGCAGCTTGGGCCCAGGGGTGAGCTCTGGAAACACCATATATTTT.

The chain has TRBV5-4 and TRBJ2-7, with 13 bases lining up with TRBD2. Germline assignment: CDR1 SGHNT and CDR2 YYREEE (reference sequence). This CDR3 has 14 amino acids. The V gene end was trimmed by 6 bases and the J gene end by 4 bases; junction bases not matched to a gene: 4. The CDR3 DNA follows: TGTGCCAGCAAAGGACTAGCGGGAGAATACGAGCAGTACTTC. Translated: CASKGLAGEYEQYF.

The rearrangement joins TRBV21-1 to TRBJ1-5; TRBD1 is taken as the D call from the table, unchecked against the DNA. TRBV21-1 is a pseudogene segment. CDR3 length: 18 residues. The CDR3 here is CASSKGDRECDSNQPQHF. CDR3 DNA sequence: TGTGCCAGCAGCAAAGGGGACAGGGAATGCGATAGCAATCAGCCCCAGCATTTT.

The chain couples TRBV2 to TRBJ2-1, with TRBD2 identical over 8 bases. V lost 10 bases, J lost 0 bases, and 8 bases stayed unmatched. The germline V gene encodes CDR1 SNHLY and CDR2 FYNNEI. The length of the CDR3 is 15 residues. Here the CDR3 DNA reads TGTGCCACCATGGGCGGGGGGAGCTCCTACAATGAGCAGTTCTTC. Amino acid sequence: CATMGGGSSYNEQFF.

The J gene is TRBJ2-7, the V gene TRBV19, with TRBD1 matching 9 bases. V lost 8 bases, J lost 4 bases, and 0 bases stayed unmatched. CDR1 is LNHDA, CDR2 SQIVND, per germline (reference sequence). This CDR3 is built from 11 residues. CDR3: CASGTGYEQYF. The DNA for the CDR3 is TGTGCCAGTGGGACAGGGTACGAGCAGTACTTC.

J is TRBJ1-1 and V is TRBV5-1; a weak D match, TRBD1 (5 bases). The CDR3 is 16 amino acids. Trimming cost V 6 bases and J 0 bases, with 18 bases left between them. CDR1 SGHRS and CDR2 YFSETQ come from the germline V gene. CDR3 DNA: TGCGCCAGCACCCTTCGGGGGGAAGTGATGAACACTGAAGCTTTCTTT. Amino acids: CASTLRGEVMNTEAFF. Combining the CDR3 with reference TRBV5-1 and TRBJ1-1 gives the whole variable domain KAGVTQTPRYLIKTRGQQVTLSCSPISGHRSVSWYQQTPGQGLQFLFEYFSETQRNKGNFPGRFSGRQFSNSRSEMNVSTLELGDSALYLCASTLRGEVMNTEAFFGQGTRLTVV.

The chain joins TRBV7-2 to TRBJ2-7; perhaps TRBD1 as D (6 bases). There are 15 residues in the CDR3. V lost 3 bases and J lost 2, with 14 bases in between. The V gene's germline CDR1 is SGHTA and CDR2 FQGNSA. The CDR3 DNA follows: TGTGCCAGCAGCTTCTCTTCGACAGGAACCTACGAGCAGTACTTC. This sequence encodes CASSFSSTGTYEQYF.

The V call is TRBV28, the J call TRBJ2-1; 7 positions agree with TRBD2. The CDR3 consists of 15 residues. CDR1 and CDR2 from the germline V gene are MDHEN and SYDVKM. J lost 7 bases, V lost 3 bases, and 9 bases had no gene match. In nucleotides, the CDR3 is TGTGCCAGCAGTTTCTGGGAGGGCCGGTGGAATGAGCAGTTCTTC. Translated, it gives CASSFWEGRWNEQFF.

The CDR3 nucleotides read TGTGCCAGCAGCCCACAACTGGACAGGAGGGGCTACGAGCAGTACTTC. It is translated as CASSPQLDRRGYEQYF. The chain joins TRBV11-2 to TRBJ2-7, with D tentatively TRBD1 (7 bases). V dropped 5 bases and J dropped 3 bases, with 20 bases sitting between them. Germline assignment: CDR1 SGHAT and CDR2 FQNNGV. The CDR3 contains 16 residues.

The chain recombines TRBV5-1 with TRBJ1-5; 8 nucleotides align to TRBD1. The CDR3 runs to 15 residues. Germline CDR1 is SGHRS and CDR2 is YFSETQ. V shed 1 base, J shed 8 bases, and the junction held 8 bases outside the gene matches. The CDR3 coding sequence is TGCGCCAGCAGCTTGTACGGGACAGGCCAGGAGCCCCAGCATTTT. Its protein is CASSLYGTGQEPQHF.

CDR3 in amino acids: CASRGAGTSTDTQYF. CDR3 nucleotides: TGTGCCAGTAGGGGAGCGGGGACTAGCACAGATACGCAGTATTTT. This chain connects TRBV19 to TRBJ2-3; 7 bases align to TRBD2. Germline V gene lookup returns CDR1 LNHDA and CDR2 SQIVND (reference sequence). The CDR3 is 15 residues long. The V segment lost 6 bases and the J segment 0 bases; nucleotides outside the gene matches: 6.

This chain uses TRBV30 with TRBJ2-1; 8 bases are shared with TRBD1. V trimming: 1 base; J trimming: 8 bases; junction bases outside the gene matches: 1. CDR3 size: 12 residues. Germline CDR1 and CDR2: GTSNPN and SVGIG (reference sequence). The CDR3 DNA is TGTGCCTGGAGTGCAGGGGGCGATGAGCAGTTCTTC. Its protein is CAWSAGGDEQFF.

This sequence joins TRBV10-1 and TRBJ2-7; D gene uncertain. The germline gives CDR1 WNHNN, CDR2 SYGVQD (reference sequence). V was trimmed by 0 bases and J by 3 bases, leaving 9 bases between them. The CDR3 totals 14 residues. CDR3 loop: CASSESPPYYEQYF. CDR3 nucleotide sequence: TGCGCCAGCAGTGAGTCACCCCCCTACTACGAGCAGTACTTC.